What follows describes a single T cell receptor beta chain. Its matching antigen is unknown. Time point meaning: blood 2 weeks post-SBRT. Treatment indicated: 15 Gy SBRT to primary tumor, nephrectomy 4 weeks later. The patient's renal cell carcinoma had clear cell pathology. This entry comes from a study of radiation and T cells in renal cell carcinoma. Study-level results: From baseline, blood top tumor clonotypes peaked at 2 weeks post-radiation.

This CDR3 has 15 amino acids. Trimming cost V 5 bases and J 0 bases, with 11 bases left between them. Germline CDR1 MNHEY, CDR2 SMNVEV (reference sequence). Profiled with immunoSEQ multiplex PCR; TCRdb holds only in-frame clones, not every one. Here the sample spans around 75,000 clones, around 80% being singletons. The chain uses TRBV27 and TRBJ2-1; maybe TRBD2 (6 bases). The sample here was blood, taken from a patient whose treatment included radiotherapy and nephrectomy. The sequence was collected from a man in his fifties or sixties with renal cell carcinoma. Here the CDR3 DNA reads TGTGCCAGCAGTGTCCTAGCGAGCTCCTACAATGAGCAGTTCTTC. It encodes CASSVLASSYNEQFF.